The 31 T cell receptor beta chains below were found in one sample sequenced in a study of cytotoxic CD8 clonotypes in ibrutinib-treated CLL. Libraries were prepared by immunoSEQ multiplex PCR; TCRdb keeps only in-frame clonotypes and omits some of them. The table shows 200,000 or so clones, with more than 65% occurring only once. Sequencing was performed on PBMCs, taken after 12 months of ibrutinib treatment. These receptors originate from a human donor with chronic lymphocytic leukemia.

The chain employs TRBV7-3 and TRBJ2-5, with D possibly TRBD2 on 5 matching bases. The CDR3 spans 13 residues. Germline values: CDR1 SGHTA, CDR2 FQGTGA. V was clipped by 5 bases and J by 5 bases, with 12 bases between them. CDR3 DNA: TGTGCCAGCAGCCTCAGGCCGGGGGAGACCCAGTACTTC. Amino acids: CASSLRPGETQYF.

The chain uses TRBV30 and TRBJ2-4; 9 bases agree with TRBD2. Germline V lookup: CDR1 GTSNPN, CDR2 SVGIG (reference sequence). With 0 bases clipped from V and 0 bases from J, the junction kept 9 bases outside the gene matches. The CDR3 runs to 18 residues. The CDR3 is CAWSVSLSGRLAKNIQYF. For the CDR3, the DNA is TGTGCCTGGAGTGTTTCTCTTAGCGGGAGACTAGCCAAAAACATTCAGTACTTC.

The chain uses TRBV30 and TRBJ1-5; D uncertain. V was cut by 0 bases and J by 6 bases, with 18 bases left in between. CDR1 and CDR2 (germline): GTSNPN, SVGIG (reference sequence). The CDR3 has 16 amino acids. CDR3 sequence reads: CAWSVRIGRFGQPQHF. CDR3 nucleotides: TGTGCCTGGAGTGTACGAATAGGGAGGTTCGGTCAGCCCCAGCATTTT.

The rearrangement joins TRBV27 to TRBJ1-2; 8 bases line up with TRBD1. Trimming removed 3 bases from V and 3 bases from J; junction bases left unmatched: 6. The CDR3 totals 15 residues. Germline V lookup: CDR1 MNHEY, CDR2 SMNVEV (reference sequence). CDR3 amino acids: CASSLTGVLDYGYTF. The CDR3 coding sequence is TGTGCCAGCAGTTTGACAGGGGTCCTGGACTATGGCTACACCTTC.

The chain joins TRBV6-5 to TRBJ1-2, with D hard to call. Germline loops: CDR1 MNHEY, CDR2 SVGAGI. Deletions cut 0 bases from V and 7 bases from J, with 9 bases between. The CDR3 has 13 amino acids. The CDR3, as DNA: TGTGCCAGCAGTTACTCGGCGGCCCGTGGCTACACCTTC. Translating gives CASSYSAARGYTF.

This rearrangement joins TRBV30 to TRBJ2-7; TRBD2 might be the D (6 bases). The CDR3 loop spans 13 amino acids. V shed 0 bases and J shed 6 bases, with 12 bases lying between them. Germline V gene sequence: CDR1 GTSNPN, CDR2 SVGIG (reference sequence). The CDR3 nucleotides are TGTGCCTGGAGTGTGACGACTAGAACCGAGCAGTACTTC. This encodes CAWSVTTRTEQYF.

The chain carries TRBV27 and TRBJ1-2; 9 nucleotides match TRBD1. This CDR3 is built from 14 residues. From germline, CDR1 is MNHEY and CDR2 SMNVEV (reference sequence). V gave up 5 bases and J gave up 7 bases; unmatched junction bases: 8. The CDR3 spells CASSSRDRVSGYTF. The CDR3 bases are TGTGCCAGCAGTAGCCGGGACAGGGTGAGTGGCTACACCTTC.

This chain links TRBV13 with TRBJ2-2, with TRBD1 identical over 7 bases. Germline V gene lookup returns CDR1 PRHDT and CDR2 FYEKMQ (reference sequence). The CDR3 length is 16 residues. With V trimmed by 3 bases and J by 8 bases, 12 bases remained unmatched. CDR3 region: CASSFQEDRWPGELFF. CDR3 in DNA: TGTGCCAGCAGCTTTCAAGAGGACAGGTGGCCGGGGGAGCTGTTTTTT. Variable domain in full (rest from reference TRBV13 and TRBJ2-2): AAGVIQSPRHLIKEKRETATLKCYPIPRHDTVYWYQQGPGQDPQFLISFYEKMQSDKGSIPDRFSAQQFSDYHSELNMSSLELGDSALYFCASSFQEDRWPGELFFGEGSRLTVL.

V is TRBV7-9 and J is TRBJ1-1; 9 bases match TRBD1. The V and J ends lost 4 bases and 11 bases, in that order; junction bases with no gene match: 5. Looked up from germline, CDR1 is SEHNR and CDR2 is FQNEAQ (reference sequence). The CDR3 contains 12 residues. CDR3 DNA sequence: TGTGCCAGCAGCTCACAGGGGGCAGGGGCTTTCTTT. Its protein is CASSSQGAGAFF.

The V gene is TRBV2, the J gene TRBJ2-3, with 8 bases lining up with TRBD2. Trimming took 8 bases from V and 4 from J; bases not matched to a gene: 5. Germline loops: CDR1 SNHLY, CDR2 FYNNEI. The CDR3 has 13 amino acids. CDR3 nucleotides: TGTGCCAGCGACGGGGGGGCAGCAGATACGCAGTATTTT. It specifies CASDGGAADTQYF. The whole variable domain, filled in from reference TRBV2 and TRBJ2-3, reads EPEVTQTPSHQVTQMGQEVILRCVPISNHLYFYWYRQILGQKVEFLVSFYNNEISEKSEIFDDQFSVERPDGSNFTLKIRSTKLEDSAMYFCASDGGAADTQYFGPGTRLTVL.

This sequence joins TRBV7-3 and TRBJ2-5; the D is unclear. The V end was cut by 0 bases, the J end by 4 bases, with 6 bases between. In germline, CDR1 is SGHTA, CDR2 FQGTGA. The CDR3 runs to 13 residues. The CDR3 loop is CASSLTPIETQYF. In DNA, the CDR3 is TGTGCCAGCAGCTTAACGCCAATAGAGACCCAGTACTTC.

Written as DNA, the CDR3 is TGTGCCAGCAGTCTCCACAGGGGCCACCAAGAGACCCAGTACTTC. It codes for CASSLHRGHQETQYF. The chain links TRBV6-1 to TRBJ2-5; 7 bases align to TRBD1. V gave up 5 bases and J gave up 0 bases; unmatched junction bases: 6. In germline, CDR1 is MNHNS, CDR2 SASEGT. The CDR3 contains 15 residues.

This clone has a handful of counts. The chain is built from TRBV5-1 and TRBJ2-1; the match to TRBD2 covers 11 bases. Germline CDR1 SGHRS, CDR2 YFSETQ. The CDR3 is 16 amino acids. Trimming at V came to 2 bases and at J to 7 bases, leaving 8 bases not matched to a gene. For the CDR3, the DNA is TGCGCCAGCAGCTTTCCCCGGGCTAGCGGGGGGAATGAGCAGTTCTTC. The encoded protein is CASSFPRASGGNEQFF.

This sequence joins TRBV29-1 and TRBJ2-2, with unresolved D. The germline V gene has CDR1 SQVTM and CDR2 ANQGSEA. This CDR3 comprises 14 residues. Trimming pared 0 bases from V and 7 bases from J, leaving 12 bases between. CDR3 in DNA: TGCAGCGTTGAAGATGCTGGAGTTGGCGGGGAGCTGTTTTTT. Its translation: CSVEDAGVGGELFF.

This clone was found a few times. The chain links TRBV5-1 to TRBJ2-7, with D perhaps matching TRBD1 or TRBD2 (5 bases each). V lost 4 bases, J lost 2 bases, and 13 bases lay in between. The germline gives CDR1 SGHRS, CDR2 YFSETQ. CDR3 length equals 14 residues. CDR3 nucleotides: TGCGCCAGCAGCCGAGGGGATTCCGCCTACGAGCAGTACTTC. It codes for CASSRGDSAYEQYF.

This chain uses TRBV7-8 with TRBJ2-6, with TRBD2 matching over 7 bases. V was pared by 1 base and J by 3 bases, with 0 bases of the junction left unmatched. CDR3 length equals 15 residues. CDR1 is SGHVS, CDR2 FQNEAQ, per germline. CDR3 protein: CASSLVAGGANVLTF. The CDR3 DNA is TGTGCCAGCAGCTTAGTAGCGGGTGGGGCCAACGTCCTGACTTTC.

The CDR3 coding sequence is TGCAGCGTTGAAGAGGGACAGACCATGAACACTGAAGCTTTCTTT. This codes for CSVEEGQTMNTEAFF. This sequence joins TRBV29-1 and TRBJ1-1; the match to TRBD1 covers 7 bases. Germline CDR1 SQVTM, CDR2 ANQGSEA. This CDR3 has 15 residues. V was pared by 0 bases and J by 0 bases, with 4 bases of the junction left unmatched.

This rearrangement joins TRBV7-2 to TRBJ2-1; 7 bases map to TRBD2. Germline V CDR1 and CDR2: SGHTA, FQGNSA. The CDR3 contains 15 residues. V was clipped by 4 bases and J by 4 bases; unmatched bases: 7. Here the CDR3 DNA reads TGTGCCAGCAGCTGGTGGCTAGCGGAGTACAATGAGCAGTTCTTC. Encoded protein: CASSWWLAEYNEQFF.

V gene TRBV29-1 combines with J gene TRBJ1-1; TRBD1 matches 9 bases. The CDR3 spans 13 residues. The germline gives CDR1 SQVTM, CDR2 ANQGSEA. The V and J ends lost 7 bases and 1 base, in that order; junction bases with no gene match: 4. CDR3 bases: TGCAGCGAAGGACAGGGGCAGAACACTGAAGCTTTCTTT. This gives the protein CSEGQGQNTEAFF.

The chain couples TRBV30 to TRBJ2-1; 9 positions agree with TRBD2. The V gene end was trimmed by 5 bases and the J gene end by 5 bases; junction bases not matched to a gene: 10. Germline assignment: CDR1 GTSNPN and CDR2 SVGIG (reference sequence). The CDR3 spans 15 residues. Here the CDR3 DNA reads TGTGCCTGGGGGGGCCTAGCGGGGCTCGACAATGAGCAGTTCTTC. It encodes CAWGGLAGLDNEQFF.

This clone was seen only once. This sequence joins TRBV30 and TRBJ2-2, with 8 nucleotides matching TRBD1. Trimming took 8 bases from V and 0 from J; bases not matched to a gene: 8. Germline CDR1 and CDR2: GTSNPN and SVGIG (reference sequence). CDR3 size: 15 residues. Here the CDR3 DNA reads TGTGCCCGAGGGGGACAGGCCTCGAACACCGGGGAGCTGTTTTTT. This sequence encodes CARGGQASNTGELFF.

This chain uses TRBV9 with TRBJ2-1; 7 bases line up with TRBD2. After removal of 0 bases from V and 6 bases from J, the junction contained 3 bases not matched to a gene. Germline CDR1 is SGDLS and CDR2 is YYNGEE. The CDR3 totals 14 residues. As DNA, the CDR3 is TGTGCCAGCAGCGTAGTATTAGCGGGCAATGAGCAGTTCTTC. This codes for CASSVVLAGNEQFF.

In nucleotides, the CDR3 is TGTGCCAGCAGCTTGGGACCATCGGGGAACACTGAAGCTTTCTTT. It translates to CASSLGPSGNTEAFF. This chain joins TRBV5-6 and TRBJ1-1; D is undetermined. The germline CDR1 and CDR2 sequences are SGHDT and YYEEEE. The CDR3 spans 15 residues. The ends were cut back, 0 bases at V and 1 base at J, with 10 bases in the middle.

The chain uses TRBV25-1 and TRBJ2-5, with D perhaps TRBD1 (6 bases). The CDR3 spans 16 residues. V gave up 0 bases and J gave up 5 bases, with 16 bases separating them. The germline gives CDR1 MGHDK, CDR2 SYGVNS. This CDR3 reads CASSEYPEDRRETQYF. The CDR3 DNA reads TGTGCCAGCAGTGAATACCCAGAGGACAGACGGGAGACCCAGTACTTC. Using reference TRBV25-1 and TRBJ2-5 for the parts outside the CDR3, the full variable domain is EADIYQTPRYLVIGTGKKITLECSQTMGHDKMYWYQQDPGMELHLIHYSYGVNSTEKGDLSSESTVSRIRTEHFPLTLESARPSHTSQYLCASSEYPEDRRETQYFGPGTRLLVL.

The CDR3 loop is CASSFTSSGNTIYF. In nucleotides, the CDR3 is TGTGCCAGCAGTTTTACGAGCTCTGGAAACACCATATATTTT. This chain links TRBV6-5 with TRBJ1-3; D is uncertain. Looked up from germline, CDR1 is MNHEY and CDR2 is SVGAGI. This CDR3 spans 14 amino acids. The V and J ends lost 4 bases and 0 bases respectively, with 7 bases between them.

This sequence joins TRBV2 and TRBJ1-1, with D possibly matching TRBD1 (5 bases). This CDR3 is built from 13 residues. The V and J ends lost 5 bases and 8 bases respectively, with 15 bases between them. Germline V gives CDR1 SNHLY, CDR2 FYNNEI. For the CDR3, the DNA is TGTGCCAGCAGTCCGCTGAGGTGGGACGAAGCTTTCTTT. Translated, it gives CASSPLRWDEAFF.

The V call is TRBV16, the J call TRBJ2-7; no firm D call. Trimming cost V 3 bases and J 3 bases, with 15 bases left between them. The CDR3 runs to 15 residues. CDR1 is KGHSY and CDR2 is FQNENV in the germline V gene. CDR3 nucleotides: TGTGCCAGCAGCCATGGTCCGGACGGGCTCTACGAGCAGTACTTC. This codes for CASSHGPDGLYEQYF.

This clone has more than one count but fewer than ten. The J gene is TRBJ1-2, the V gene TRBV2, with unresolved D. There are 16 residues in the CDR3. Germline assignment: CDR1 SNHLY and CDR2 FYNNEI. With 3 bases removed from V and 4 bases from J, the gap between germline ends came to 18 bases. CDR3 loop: CASSDRSRQAAYGYTF. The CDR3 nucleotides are TGTGCCAGCAGTGACAGGAGTAGGCAGGCGGCCTATGGCTACACCTTC.

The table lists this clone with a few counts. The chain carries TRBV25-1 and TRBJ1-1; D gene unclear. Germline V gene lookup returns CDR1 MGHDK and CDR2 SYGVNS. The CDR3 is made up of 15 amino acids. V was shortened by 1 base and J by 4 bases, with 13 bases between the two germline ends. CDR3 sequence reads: CASSELEDWGTEAFF. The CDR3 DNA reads TGTGCCAGCAGTGAATTAGAGGATTGGGGCACTGAAGCTTTCTTT.

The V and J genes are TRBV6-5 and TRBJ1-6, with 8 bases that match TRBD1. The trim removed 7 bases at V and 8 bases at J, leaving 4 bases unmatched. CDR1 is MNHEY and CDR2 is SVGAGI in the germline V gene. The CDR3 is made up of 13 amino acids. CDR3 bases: TGTGCCAGCAAGCCAGGGGGCGATTCACCCCTCCACTTT. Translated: CASKPGGDSPLHF.

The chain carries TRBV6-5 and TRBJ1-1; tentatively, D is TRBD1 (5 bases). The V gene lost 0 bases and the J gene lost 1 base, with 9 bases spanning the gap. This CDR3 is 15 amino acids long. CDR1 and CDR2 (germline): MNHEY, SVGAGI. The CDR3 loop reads CASSYSYQGNTEAFF. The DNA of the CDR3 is TGTGCCAGCAGTTACTCATACCAGGGGAACACTGAAGCTTTCTTT.